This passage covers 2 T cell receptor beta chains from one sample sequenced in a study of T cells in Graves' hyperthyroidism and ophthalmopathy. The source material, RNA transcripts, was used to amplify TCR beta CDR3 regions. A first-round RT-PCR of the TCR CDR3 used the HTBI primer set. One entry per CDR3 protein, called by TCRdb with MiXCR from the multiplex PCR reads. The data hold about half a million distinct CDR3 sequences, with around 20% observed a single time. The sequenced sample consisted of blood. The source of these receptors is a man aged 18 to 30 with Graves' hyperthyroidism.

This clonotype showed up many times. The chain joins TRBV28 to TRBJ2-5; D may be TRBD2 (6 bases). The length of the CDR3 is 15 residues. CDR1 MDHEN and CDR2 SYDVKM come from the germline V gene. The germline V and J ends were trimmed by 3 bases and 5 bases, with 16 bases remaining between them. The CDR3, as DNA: TGTGCCAGCAGTTTCCAGACTAGACTCCAGGAGACCCAGTACTTC. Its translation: CASSFQTRLQETQYF.

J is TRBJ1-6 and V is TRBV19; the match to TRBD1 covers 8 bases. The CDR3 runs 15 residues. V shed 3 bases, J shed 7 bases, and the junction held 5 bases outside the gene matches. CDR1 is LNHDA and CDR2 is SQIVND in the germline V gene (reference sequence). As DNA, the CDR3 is TGTGCCAGTAGTATCGGGCAGGGGGCGAATTCACCCCTCCACTTT. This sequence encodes CASSIGQGANSPLHF.